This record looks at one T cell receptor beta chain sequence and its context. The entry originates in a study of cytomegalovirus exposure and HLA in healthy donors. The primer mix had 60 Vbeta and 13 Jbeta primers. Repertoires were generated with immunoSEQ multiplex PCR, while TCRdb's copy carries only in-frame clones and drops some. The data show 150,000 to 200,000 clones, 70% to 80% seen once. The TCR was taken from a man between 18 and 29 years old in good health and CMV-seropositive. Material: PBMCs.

The DNA for the CDR3 is TGTGCCAGCAGTTGGGCTAGTGGAGGATACAATGAGCAGTTCTTC. It specifies CASSWASGGYNEQFF. The chain uses TRBV7-9 and TRBJ2-1, with D possibly matching TRBD2 (5 bases). Trimming stripped 6 bases from V and 4 bases from J, with 16 bases between. This CDR3 has 15 amino acids. Germline V gives CDR1 SEHNR, CDR2 FQNEAQ (reference sequence).